A single sample gave rise to the 27 T cell receptor beta chains below, sequenced in a study of blood T cell repertoires in COVID-19. Clones were read by immunoSEQ multiplex PCR, and TCRdb kept only the in-frame ones, dropping some. The top ten hold roughly 12% of the sample, which has fewer than 300,000 clones, about 86% seen once. Source material: peripheral blood. The source is a woman in her thirties with COVID-19, enrolled during active disease.

The rearrangement joins TRBV7-9 to TRBJ2-3, with 7 bases matching TRBD2. Germline V lookup: CDR1 SEHNR, CDR2 FQNEAQ (reference sequence). This CDR3 comprises 16 residues. V shed 5 bases, J shed 2 bases, and the junction held 10 bases outside the gene matches. For the CDR3, the DNA is TGTGCCAGCAGCCTGGCTAGCGGAACTTTCACAGATACGCAGTATTTT. Its protein is CASSLASGTFTDTQYF.

This chain uses TRBV14 with TRBJ2-7; TRBD1 might be the D (6 bases). The germline gives CDR1 SGHDN, CDR2 FVKESK. V lost 5 bases and J 4 bases, leaving 9 bases between the germline ends. This CDR3 has 12 residues. CDR3 DNA: TGTGCCAGCAGCGAACAGGGATACGAGCAGTACTTC. Protein sequence: CASSEQGYEQYF.

The V and J genes are TRBV28 and TRBJ1-3, with D possibly TRBD1 on 5 matching bases. This CDR3 spans 15 amino acids. Germline loops: CDR1 MDHEN, CDR2 SYDVKM. The V end was cut by 1 base, the J end by 4 bases, with 11 bases between. The CDR3 bases are TGTGCCAGCAGTTTATTGGACAACATCGGAAACACCATATATTTT. Amino acid sequence: CASSLLDNIGNTIYF.

The chain couples TRBV27 to TRBJ2-2; the D is unclear. The germline V and J ends were trimmed by 8 bases and 7 bases, with 14 bases remaining between them. From germline, CDR1 is MNHEY and CDR2 SMNVEV (reference sequence). The CDR3 has 13 amino acids. The CDR3, as DNA: TGTGCCAGCGTACAGATCGAGAGCGGGGAGCTGTTTTTT. It yields the protein CASVQIESGELFF.

The CDR3 loop reads CAWSLRSELFF. As DNA, the CDR3 is TGTGCCTGGAGTCTGCGGTCGGAACTGTTTTTT. The chain employs TRBV30 and TRBJ1-4, with D unclear. In germline, CDR1 is GTSNPN, CDR2 SVGIG (reference sequence). V was shortened by 2 bases and J by 12 bases, with 10 bases between the two germline ends. This CDR3 has 11 amino acids.

V gene TRBV19 combines with J gene TRBJ2-2; a weak D match, TRBD2 (6 bases). The CDR3 sequence is 17 residues long. The germline V and J ends were trimmed by 3 bases and 2 bases, with 16 bases remaining between them. Germline V CDR1 and CDR2: LNHDA, SQIVND (reference sequence). DNA of the CDR3: TGTGCCAGTAGTATTACTGCGGGGAGGCCAAACACCGGGGAGCTGTTTTTT. This sequence encodes CASSITAGRPNTGELFF.

The J gene is TRBJ2-3, the V gene TRBV7-8; D is tentatively TRBD1 or TRBD2 (6 bases each). The germline gives CDR1 SGHVS, CDR2 FQNEAQ. The CDR3 is 15 residues long. V dropped 5 bases and J dropped 2 bases, with 14 bases sitting between them. DNA for the CDR3: TGTGCCAGCAGCGGAGGGACATCTCTCACAGATACGCAGTATTTT. Translation gives CASSGGTSLTDTQYF.

This chain uses TRBV20-1 with TRBJ1-1; D ambiguous. V lost 3 bases, J lost 5 bases, and 28 bases lay in between. CDR3 length: 18 amino acids. The germline CDR1 and CDR2 sequences are DFQATT and SNEGSKA (reference sequence). CDR3 coding DNA: TGCAGTGCTAGTAAGGCTCCCCTCGCGGACGTTGGCGGGACTGAAGCTTTCTTT. It encodes CSASKAPLADVGGTEAFF.

The chain is built from TRBV12-5 and TRBJ2-2, with 7 bases identical to TRBD1. This CDR3 is 16 amino acids long. Germline CDR1 LGHNT, CDR2 FRNRAP. V trimming: 5 bases; J trimming: 3 bases; junction bases outside the gene matches: 9. The CDR3 sequence is CASGPGQAEYTGELFF. The CDR3, as DNA: TGTGCTAGTGGTCCCGGACAGGCAGAATACACCGGGGAGCTGTTTTTT.

The chain couples TRBV19 to TRBJ2-7, with TRBD1 identical over 11 bases. The CDR3 sequence is 14 residues long. The germline V gene has CDR1 LNHDA and CDR2 SQIVND (reference sequence). V gave up 5 bases and J gave up 4 bases; unmatched junction bases: 4. The CDR3 sequence: CASSRTGGGYEQYF. The CDR3 DNA follows: TGTGCCAGTAGTCGGACAGGGGGCGGGTACGAGCAGTACTTC.

The V gene is TRBV11-2, the J gene TRBJ2-3; the match to TRBD2 covers 7 bases. This CDR3 is built from 16 residues. Germline CDR1 and CDR2: SGHAT and FQNNGV. J was trimmed by 0 bases and V by 3 bases; bases with no gene match: 6. CDR3 amino acids: CASSFLADTSTDTQYF. The DNA for the CDR3 is TGTGCCAGCAGCTTCCTAGCGGATACTAGCACAGATACGCAGTATTTT.

The chain combines TRBV19 with TRBJ1-5; D gene unclear. This CDR3 is 14 amino acids long. The germline CDR1 and CDR2 sequences are LNHDA and SQIVND (reference sequence). The germline V and J ends were trimmed by 3 bases and 4 bases, with 10 bases remaining between them. Here the CDR3 DNA reads TGTGCCAGTAGTATCGGCGGGGAAAATCAGCCCCAGCATTTT. This codes for CASSIGGENQPQHF.

This chain links TRBV5-6 with TRBJ1-4, with a tentative D call TRBD1 (5 bases). CDR1 and CDR2 (germline): SGHDT, YYEEEE. V was shortened by 5 bases and J by 0 bases, with 11 bases between the two germline ends. The CDR3 is 15 amino acids. The CDR3, as DNA: TGTGCCAGCAGTACCCGGGGGGCAACTAATGAAAAACTGTTTTTT. It is translated as CASSTRGATNEKLFF.

This clone appeared once. The rearrangement links TRBV27 to TRBJ1-6; D is uncertain. The V end lost 2 bases, the J end lost 3 bases, and 11 bases lay between the germline ends. Germline CDR1 and CDR2: MNHEY and SMNVEV (reference sequence). The CDR3 runs 16 residues. CDR3 protein: CASSLELNNYNSPLHF. The DNA for the CDR3 is TGTGCCAGCAGTTTAGAGCTGAATAACTATAATTCACCCCTCCACTTT.

This sequence joins TRBV16 and TRBJ1-5; the D is unclear. Between the trimmed V and J ends, which lost 1 base and 5 bases, there was a span of 15 bases. The CDR3 has 16 amino acids. Germline V lookup: CDR1 KGHSY, CDR2 FQNENV. CDR3 nucleotide sequence: TGTGCCAGCAGCCAATTTACGAGGGTTGGGGATCAGCCCCAGCATTTT. Its protein product is CASSQFTRVGDQPQHF.

The chain links TRBV7-2 to TRBJ2-3; 11 nucleotides agree with TRBD2. Germline CDR1 reads SGHTA; CDR2 reads FQGNSA. The V gene end was trimmed by 4 bases and the J gene end by 3 bases; junction bases not matched to a gene: 9. This CDR3 region has 17 residues. The CDR3 DNA reads as TGTGCCAGCAGCTATAGCGGGGGGGCCTATTTGACAGATACGCAGTATTTT. It codes for CASSYSGGAYLTDTQYF.

The V call is TRBV11-2, the J call TRBJ2-1, with 7 nucleotides matching TRBD2. The CDR3 is 14 amino acids. J was trimmed by 6 bases and V by 6 bases; bases with no gene match: 8. Germline V gene data show CDR1 as SGHAT and CDR2 as FQNNGV. In DNA form, the CDR3 reads TGTGCCAGCAGGTTCGGGGAGGGCGGCAATGAGCAGTTCTTC. Translated: CASRFGEGGNEQFF.

The chain links TRBV23-1 to TRBJ1-2, with TRBD1 matching 10 bases. TRBV23-1 has ORF status, its function being uncertain. The CDR3 runs to 16 residues. The V segment lost 2 bases and the J segment 8 bases; nucleotides outside the gene matches: 11. The DNA for the CDR3 is TGCGCCAGCAGTCAACCCCGGGACAGGGGCCTGGGGGGCTACACCTTC. Amino acids: CASSQPRDRGLGGYTF.

The genes are TRBV7-2 and TRBJ1-1; the match to TRBD1 covers 7 bases. V lost 3 bases, J lost 4 bases, and 2 bases stayed unmatched. This CDR3 region has 13 residues. Germline lookup yields CDR1 SGHTA and CDR2 FQGNSA. The CDR3 sequence is CASSFTGATEAFF. The CDR3 bases are TGTGCCAGCAGCTTTACAGGGGCCACTGAAGCTTTCTTT. Combining the CDR3 with reference TRBV7-2 and TRBJ1-1 gives the whole variable domain GAGVSQSPSNKVTEKGKDVELRCDPISGHTALYWYRQSLGQGLEFLIYFQGNSAPDKSGLPSDRFSAERTGGSVSTLTIQRTQQEDSAVYLCASSFTGATEAFFGQGTRLTVV.

The rearrangement links TRBV7-8 to TRBJ1-1; 10 bases are a match to TRBD1. This CDR3 is built from 13 residues. The V gene end was trimmed by 3 bases and the J gene end by 10 bases; junction bases not matched to a gene: 5. Germline V CDR1 and CDR2: SGHVS, FQNEAQ. CDR3 residues: CASSLTGGVRAFF. In DNA form, the CDR3 reads TGTGCCAGCAGCTTGACAGGGGGCGTTCGAGCTTTCTTT.

This chain connects TRBV27 to TRBJ2-7; unclear D gene. The germline gives CDR1 MNHEY, CDR2 SMNVEV (reference sequence). The ends were cut back, 0 bases at V and 1 base at J, with 7 bases in the middle. The length of the CDR3 is 14 residues. The CDR3 nucleotides are TGTGCCAGCAGTTTATCTGCCAGATCCTACGAGCAGTACTTC. Encoded protein: CASSLSARSYEQYF.

This clone was observed a few times. V usage is TRBV2 and J usage is TRBJ2-1, with TRBD2 matching over 11 bases. V shed 7 bases, J shed 4 bases, and the junction held 3 bases outside the gene matches. Germline V gene data show CDR1 as SNHLY and CDR2 as FYNNEI. The CDR3 is 14 amino acids. The CDR3 coding sequence is TGTGCCAGCAACCGACTAGCGGGATACAATGAGCAGTTCTTC. As protein: CASNRLAGYNEQFF.

The rearrangement uses TRBV9 and TRBJ2-3; possible D gene TRBD2, 5 bases. Germline values: CDR1 SGDLS, CDR2 YYNGEE. The CDR3 totals 14 residues. V gave up 6 bases and J gave up 9 bases, with 20 bases separating them. This CDR3 reads CASTVDSGSGTQYF. For the CDR3, the DNA is TGTGCCAGCACAGTGGACTCGGGCTCGGGGACGCAGTATTTT.

Notes on this clone: Other DNA sequences from this sample encode an identical CDR3 as well. V usage is TRBV11-2 and J usage is TRBJ1-5; D is uncertain. Germline-derived CDR1 and CDR2 are SGHAT and FQNNGV. V gave up 1 base and J gave up 0 bases, with 4 bases separating them. CDR3 length: 14 amino acids. The CDR3 DNA reads TGTGCCAGCAGCTTAGCCGGTAGCAATCAGCCCCAGCATTTT. Translated, it gives CASSLAGSNQPQHF.

The chain recombines TRBV18 with TRBJ2-3; D is uncertain. Trimming took off 2 bases at V and 0 bases at J, with 6 bases between the two ends. CDR1 and CDR2 from the germline V gene are KGHSH and LQKENI. The CDR3 covers 14 residues. The CDR3 region is CASSPTQSTDTQYF. In DNA, the CDR3 is TGTGCCAGCTCACCAACGCAGAGCACAGATACGCAGTATTTT. Filled out from reference TRBV18 and TRBJ2-3, the complete variable domain reads NAGVMQNPRHLVRRRGQEARLRCSPMKGHSHVYWYRQLPEEGLKFMVYLQKENIIDESGMPKERFSAEFPKEGPSILRIQQVVRGDSAAYFCASSPTQSTDTQYFGPGTRLTVL.

The CDR3 DNA is TGTGCCAGCAGCCACACCCCATTGGTGTCGGGGGTGACCACCGGGGAGCTGTTTTTT. It is translated as CASSHTPLVSGVTTGELFF. The chain uses TRBV27 and TRBJ2-2; tentatively, D is TRBD2 (6 bases). Per germline, CDR1 MNHEY and CDR2 SMNVEV (reference sequence). The CDR3 contains 19 residues. V dropped 6 bases and J dropped 4 bases, with 27 bases sitting between them.

J is TRBJ2-3 and V is TRBV7-8; D may be TRBD1 (7 bases). V was clipped by 4 bases and J by 6 bases, with 23 bases between them. CDR1 and CDR2 (germline): SGHVS, FQNEAQ. The CDR3 sequence is 17 residues long. The CDR3 loop reads CASSSYPGRGESDTQYF. CDR3 DNA sequence: TGTGCCAGCAGCTCCTACCCTGGCAGGGGGGAATCCGATACGCAGTATTTT.